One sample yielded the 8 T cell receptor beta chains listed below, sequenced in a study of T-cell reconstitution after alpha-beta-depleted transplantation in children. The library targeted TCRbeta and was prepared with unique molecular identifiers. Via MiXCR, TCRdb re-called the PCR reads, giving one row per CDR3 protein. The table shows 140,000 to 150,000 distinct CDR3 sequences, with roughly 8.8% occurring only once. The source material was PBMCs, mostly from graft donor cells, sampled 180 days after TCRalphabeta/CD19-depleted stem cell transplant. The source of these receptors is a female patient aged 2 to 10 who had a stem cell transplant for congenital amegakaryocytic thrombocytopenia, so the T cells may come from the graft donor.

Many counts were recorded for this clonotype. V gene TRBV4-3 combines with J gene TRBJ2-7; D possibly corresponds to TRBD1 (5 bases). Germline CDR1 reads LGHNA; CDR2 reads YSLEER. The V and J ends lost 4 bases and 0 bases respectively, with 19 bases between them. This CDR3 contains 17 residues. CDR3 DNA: TGCGCCAGCAGCCGTAGCCTCTGGCAGGGCATCTCCTACGAGCAGTACTTC. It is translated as CASSRSLWQGISYEQYF.

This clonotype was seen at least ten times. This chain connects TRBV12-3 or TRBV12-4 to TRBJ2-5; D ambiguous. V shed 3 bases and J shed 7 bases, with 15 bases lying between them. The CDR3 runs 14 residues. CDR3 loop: CASSFKMAFGTQYF. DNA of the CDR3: TGTGCCAGCAGTTTTAAGATGGCGTTCGGGACCCAGTACTTC.

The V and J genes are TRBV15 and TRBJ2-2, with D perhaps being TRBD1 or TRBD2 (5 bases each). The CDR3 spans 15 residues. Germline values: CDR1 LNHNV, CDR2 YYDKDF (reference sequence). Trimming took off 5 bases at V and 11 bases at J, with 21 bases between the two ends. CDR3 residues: CATSRRDDGTDELFF. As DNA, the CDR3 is TGTGCCACCAGCCGACGGGACGACGGTACCGATGAGCTGTTTTTT.

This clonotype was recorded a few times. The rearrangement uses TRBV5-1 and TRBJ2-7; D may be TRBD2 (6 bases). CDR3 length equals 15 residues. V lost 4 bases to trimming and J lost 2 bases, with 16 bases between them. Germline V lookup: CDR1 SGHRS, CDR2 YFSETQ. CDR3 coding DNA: TGCGCCAGCAGCCCGACGGCGGGAATAACCTACGAGCAGTACTTC. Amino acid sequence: CASSPTAGITYEQYF.

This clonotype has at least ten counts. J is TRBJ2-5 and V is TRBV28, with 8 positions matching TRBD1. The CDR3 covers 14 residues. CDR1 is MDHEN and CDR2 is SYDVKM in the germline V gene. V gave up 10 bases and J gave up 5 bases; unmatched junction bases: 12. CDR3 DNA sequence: TGTGCCACCCGGGATCCAGGGGGCGGGGAGACCCAGTACTTC. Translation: CATRDPGGGETQYF. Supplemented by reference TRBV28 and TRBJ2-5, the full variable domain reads DVKVTQSSRYLVKRTGEKVFLECVQDMDHENMFWYRQDPGLGLRLIYFSYDVKMKEKGDIPEGYSVSREKKERFSLILESASTNQTSMYLCATRDPGGGETQYFGPGTRLLVL.

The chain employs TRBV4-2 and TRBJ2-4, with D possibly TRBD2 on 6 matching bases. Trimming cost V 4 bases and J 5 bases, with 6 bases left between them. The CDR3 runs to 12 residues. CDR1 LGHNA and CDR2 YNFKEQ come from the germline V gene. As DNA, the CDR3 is TGTGCCAGCAGCCGGGAGGAAAACATTCAGTACTTC. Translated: CASSREENIQYF.

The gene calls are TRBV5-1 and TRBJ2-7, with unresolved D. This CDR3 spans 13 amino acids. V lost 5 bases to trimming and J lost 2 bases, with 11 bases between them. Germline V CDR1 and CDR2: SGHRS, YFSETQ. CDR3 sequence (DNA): TGCGCCAGCAGTTGGGTCAGCCCCTACGAGCAGTACTTC. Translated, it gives CASSWVSPYEQYF.

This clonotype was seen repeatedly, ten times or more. The CDR3 DNA reads TGTGCCAGCAGGAAGGACAGGGGCAGGGAAAACATTCAGTACTTC. This gives the protein CASRKDRGRENIQYF. The gene calls are TRBV6-1 and TRBJ2-4, with TRBD1 matching over 9 bases. V dropped 6 bases and J dropped 5; count of bases not matched to a gene: 8. CDR1 is MNHNS, CDR2 SASEGT, per germline. CDR3 length: 15 residues.